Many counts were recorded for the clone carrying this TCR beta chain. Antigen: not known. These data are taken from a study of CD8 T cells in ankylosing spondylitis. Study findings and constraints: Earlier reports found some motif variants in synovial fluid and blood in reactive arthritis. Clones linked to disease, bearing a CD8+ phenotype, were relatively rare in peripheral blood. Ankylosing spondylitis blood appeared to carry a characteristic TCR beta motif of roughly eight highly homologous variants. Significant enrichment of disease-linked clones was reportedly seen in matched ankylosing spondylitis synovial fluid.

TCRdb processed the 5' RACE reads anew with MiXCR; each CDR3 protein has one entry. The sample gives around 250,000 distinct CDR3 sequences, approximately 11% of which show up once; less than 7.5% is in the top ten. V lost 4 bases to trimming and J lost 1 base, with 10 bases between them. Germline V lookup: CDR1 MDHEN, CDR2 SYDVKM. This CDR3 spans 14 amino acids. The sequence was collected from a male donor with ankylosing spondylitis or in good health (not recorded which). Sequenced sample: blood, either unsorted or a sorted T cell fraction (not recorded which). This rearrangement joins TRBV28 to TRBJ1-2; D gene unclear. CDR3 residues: CASSSSPLNYGYTF. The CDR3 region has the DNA TGTGCCAGCAGTTCATCCCCCCTTAACTATGGCTACACCTTC.